This passage covers 21 T cell receptor beta chains from one sample sequenced in a study of monozygotic twins with cystic fibrosis (dated by TCRdb to the early 2020s). Libraries were made using the immunoSEQ multiplex PCR assay. The source is immuneACCESS, and TCRdb retained only in-frame sequences with V and J called. Part of the clones is not carried over; for the studies checked, unresolved V genes explain less than half of this, and the remainder is unexplained. The sample table holds approximately 14,000 clones, of which approximately 90% were seen once. In total, the top ten clones hold around 0.73% of the sample. The sample was blood. All receptors come from a boy between 5 and 17 years old with cystic fibrosis.

V usage is TRBV4-1 and J usage is TRBJ2-5, with D hard to call. The length of the CDR3 is 15 residues. Germline V lookup: CDR1 MGHRA, CDR2 YSYEKL. Deletions cut 2 bases from V and 3 bases from J, with 13 bases between. CDR3 DNA sequence: TGCGCCAGCAGCCAAAAGGCCTTCAATAAAGAGACCCAGTACTTC. It yields the protein CASSQKAFNKETQYF.

J is TRBJ2-2 and V is TRBV9; no clear D gene. Germline CDR1 and CDR2: SGDLS and YYNGEE. The germline V and J ends were trimmed by 4 bases and 4 bases, with 5 bases remaining between them. The CDR3 is 12 residues long. The DNA of the CDR3 is TGTGCCAGCAGCCCAAGCACCGGGGAGCTGTTTTTT. Residues: CASSPSTGELFF.

The chain links TRBV9 to TRBJ2-1; 10 bases fit TRBD2. The CDR3 is made up of 15 amino acids. Per the germline V gene, CDR1 is SGDLS and CDR2 is YYNGEE. The V segment lost 3 bases and the J segment 9 bases; nucleotides outside the gene matches: 9. The CDR3 coding sequence is TGTGCCAGCAGCGAGGGGGGACTAGCGTTCCGTGAGCAGTTCTTC. It translates to CASSEGGLAFREQFF.

The chain couples TRBV4-2 to TRBJ2-5, with 7 bases identical to TRBD1. The V gene's germline CDR1 is LGHNA and CDR2 YNFKEQ. The V and J ends lost 0 bases and 2 bases, in that order; junction bases with no gene match: 6. The CDR3 is made up of 16 amino acids. Here the CDR3 DNA reads TGTGCCAGCAGCCAAGAGACAGGGTCGGGGCAAGAGACCCAGTACTTC. This sequence encodes CASSQETGSGQETQYF.

The chain couples TRBV7-9 to TRBJ2-1; D remains unclear. Germline V lookup: CDR1 SEHNR, CDR2 FQNEAQ (reference sequence). With 5 bases removed from V and 5 bases from J, the gap between germline ends came to 19 bases. The CDR3 totals 16 residues. CDR3 nucleotides: TGTGCCAGCAGCCCCGGTAGCCCTAGGGTGCACAATGAGCAGTTCTTC. It encodes CASSPGSPRVHNEQFF.

This clone was detected only once. The chain is built from TRBV5-8 and TRBJ1-2, with 10 bases lining up with TRBD1. V lost 4 bases to trimming and J lost 2 bases; unmatched junction nucleotides: 5. This CDR3 has 15 residues. The germline V gene has CDR1 SGHTS and CDR2 YDEGEE. The CDR3 sequence is CASSRRTGGNYGYTF. CDR3 nucleotide sequence: TGTGCCAGCAGCCGGCGGACAGGGGGAAACTATGGCTACACCTTC. The whole variable domain, filled in from reference TRBV5-8 and TRBJ1-2, reads EAGVTQSPTHLIKTRGQQATLRCSPISGHTSVYWYQQALGLGLQFLLWYDEGEERNRGNFPPRFSGRQFPNYSSELNVNALELEDSALYLCASSRRTGGNYGYTFGSGTRLTVV.

V and J are TRBV19 and TRBJ1-1, with a weak D call TRBD1 (5 bases). V lost 8 bases and J 5 bases, leaving 18 bases between the germline ends. CDR3 length equals 14 residues. Germline V gives CDR1 LNHDA, CDR2 SQIVND (reference sequence). This chain's CDR3 is CASERTNRPTEAFF. CDR3 sequence (DNA): TGTGCCAGTGAAAGGACAAATAGACCTACTGAAGCTTTCTTT.

The chain couples TRBV9 to TRBJ1-1; unclear D gene. Germline-derived CDR1 and CDR2 are SGDLS and YYNGEE. The CDR3 totals 13 residues. Trimming removed 4 bases at V and 5 bases at J, with 12 bases between. CDR3 region: CASSSGGGTEAFF. Here the CDR3 DNA reads TGTGCCAGCAGCTCTGGTGGTGGGACTGAAGCTTTCTTT.

The rearrangement joins TRBV2 to TRBJ2-7, with D possibly being TRBD2 (6 bases). This CDR3 has 13 amino acids. Trimming shortened V by 6 bases and J by 1 base, and 10 bases separated the two germline ends. Germline V gives CDR1 SNHLY, CDR2 FYNNEI. The CDR3 loop is CASRGSGSYEQYF. CDR3 bases: TGTGCCAGCAGAGGTAGCGGATCCTACGAGCAGTACTTC.

CDR3 region: CATSRDLLTGSIPYEQYF. In DNA form, the CDR3 reads TGTGCCACCAGCAGAGACCTATTGACAGGGTCGATTCCCTACGAGCAGTACTTC. The chain recombines TRBV15 with TRBJ2-7; 7 positions match TRBD1. J gave up 2 bases and V 0 bases, and 13 bases lay outside the gene matches. The germline V gene has CDR1 LNHNV and CDR2 YYDKDF (reference sequence). CDR3 length: 18 amino acids.

This clone has just one count. The rearrangement links TRBV5-1 to TRBJ2-5; D ambiguous. The germline V gene has CDR1 SGHRS and CDR2 YFSETQ. V lost 0 bases and J lost 5, with 8 bases in between. This CDR3 is 13 amino acids long. For the CDR3, the DNA is TGCGCCAGCAGCTTGGCCGTGGGTGAGACCCAGTACTTC. It is translated as CASSLAVGETQYF. Full variable domain (outside the CDR3, taken from reference TRBV5-1 and TRBJ2-5): KAGVTQTPRYLIKTRGQQVTLSCSPISGHRSVSWYQQTPGQGLQFLFEYFSETQRNKGNFPGRFSGRQFSNSRSEMNVSTLELGDSALYLCASSLAVGETQYFGPGTRLLVL.

This clone was recorded once. The gene calls are TRBV9 and TRBJ2-3, with 9 nucleotides matching TRBD2. Trimming at V came to 5 bases and at J to 0 bases, leaving 4 bases not matched to a gene. CDR1 is SGDLS and CDR2 is YYNGEE in the germline V gene. CDR3 length: 15 amino acids. DNA of the CDR3: TGTGCCAGCAGGCGGGGACTAGCAAGCACAGATACGCAGTATTTT. Its protein is CASRRGLASTDTQYF. Full variable domain (rest looked up from reference TRBV9 and TRBJ2-3): DSGVTQTPKHLITATGQRVTLRCSPRSGDLSVYWYQQSLDQGLQFLIQYYNGEERAKGNILERFSAQQFPDLHSELNLSSLELGDSALYFCASRRGLASTDTQYFGPGTRLTVL.

The J gene is TRBJ1-1, the V gene TRBV18; D gene uncertain. Trimming pared 4 bases from V and 3 bases from J, leaving 12 bases between. Germline V gives CDR1 KGHSH, CDR2 LQKENI. CDR3 size: 14 residues. The CDR3 region has the DNA TGTGCCAGCTCACTGAGTAGCTGGGACACTGAAGCTTTCTTT. Encoded protein: CASSLSSWDTEAFF.

V and J are TRBV29-1 and TRBJ1-3; weak D call: TRBD1 (6 bases). Trimming left V 4 bases short and J 0 bases short, with 7 bases between. The CDR3 spans 13 residues. Germline CDR1 is SQVTM and CDR2 is ANQGSEA. Here the CDR3 reads CSVGDTSGNTIYF. The CDR3 DNA reads TGCAGCGTTGGGGACACCTCTGGAAACACCATATATTTT.

The J gene is TRBJ2-7, the V gene TRBV10-3; D is possibly TRBD1 (5 bases). Trimming took 1 base from V and 0 from J, leaving 13 bases between them. CDR1 and CDR2 from the germline V gene are ENHRY and SYGVKD. The CDR3 consists of 16 residues. The CDR3 loop is CAISEWGLTSSYEQYF. CDR3 in DNA: TGTGCCATCAGTGAGTGGGGCTTAACAAGCTCCTACGAGCAGTACTTC.

The CDR3, as DNA: TGTGCCAGCAGCCAGGGACAGGGGAACCTTTTTGTCAATCAGCCCCAGCATTTT. Translated: CASSQGQGNLFVNQPQHF. The rearrangement links TRBV7-9 to TRBJ1-5, with 10 positions matching TRBD1. Germline trimming cut 5 bases from V and 3 bases from J; bases unmatched to any gene: 13. Per germline, CDR1 SEHNR and CDR2 FQNEAQ (reference sequence). The CDR3 sequence is 18 residues long.

The chain is built from TRBV13 and TRBJ2-7; D might be TRBD1 (6 bases). Germline V gene sequence: CDR1 PRHDT, CDR2 FYEKMQ (reference sequence). The germline V and J ends were trimmed by 2 bases and 5 bases, with 13 bases remaining between them. The CDR3 contains 14 residues. Written as DNA, the CDR3 is TGTGCCAGCAGCTTATACAGGGTAGCCCACGAGCAGTACTTC. Translation: CASSLYRVAHEQYF.

The V and J genes are TRBV4-1 and TRBJ1-4; TRBD1 is a possible D gene (6 bases). The CDR3 covers 15 residues. Germline V gives CDR1 MGHRA, CDR2 YSYEKL. The V and J ends lost 4 bases and 7 bases respectively, with 16 bases between them. In nucleotides, the CDR3 is TGCGCCAGCAGCCCCACGGGGGGCCTGGGTGAAAAACTGTTTTTT. Its translation is CASSPTGGLGEKLFF.

The CDR3: CASSDVDTSTDTQYF. The CDR3 region has the DNA TGTGCCAGCAGTGATGTCGACACCAGCACAGATACGCAGTATTTT. This chain connects TRBV2 to TRBJ2-3, with no clear D. The CDR3 has 15 amino acids. Trimming removed 3 bases from V and 0 bases from J, with 10 bases in between. Germline CDR1 SNHLY, CDR2 FYNNEI.

The gene calls are TRBV30 and TRBJ2-5; D might be TRBD2 (6 bases). This CDR3 comprises 14 residues. The ends were cut back, 4 bases at V and 0 bases at J, with 12 bases in the middle. Germline V CDR1 and CDR2: GTSNPN, SVGIG (reference sequence). The CDR3 sequence is CAWTGVGNQETQYF. CDR3 DNA: TGTGCCTGGACGGGGGTGGGAAACCAAGAGACCCAGTACTTC.

This chain uses TRBV28 with TRBJ2-7, with 7 bases fitting TRBD1. The CDR3 length is 13 residues. The J segment lost 0 bases and the V segment lost 10 bases, leaving 6 bases of the junction unmatched. Germline CDR1 is MDHEN and CDR2 is SYDVKM. CDR3 sequence: CATWTGLSYEQYF. CDR3 nucleotide sequence: TGTGCCACTTGGACAGGCCTCTCCTACGAGCAGTACTTC.